The clone carrying this TCR beta chain came up a few times. With iRepertoire HTBI primers and Arm-PCR of CDR3 regions, TCR beta libraries were built. TCRdb re-analysed the multiplex PCR reads in MiXCR, keeping a single row per CDR3 protein. The sample has a few hundred thousand distinct CDR3 sequences, roughly 17% seen once. As for time point: newly diagnosed GD, antithyroid drugs for less than 3 months. Preparation of the TCR library used RNA extracted from PBMCs. This sample is drawn from a study of regulatory T cells in long-lasting Graves disease. The same data also contributed to another study, on T cells in Graves' hyperthyroidism and ophthalmopathy.

Sequences were derived from peripheral blood mononuclear cells (PBMCs), sampled at new diagnosis, from a patient treated with antithyroid drugs. The clonotype originates from a woman aged 18-29 years with Graves disease.

CDR3 protein: CATSDFRDRANNEQFF. DNA of the CDR3: TGTGCCACCAGTGATTTCCGGGACAGGGCAAACAATGAGCAGTTCTTC. This chain joins TRBV24-1 and TRBJ2-1, with 9 bases lining up with TRBD1. The CDR3 has 16 amino acids. V was pared by 1 base and J by 5 bases, with 5 bases of the junction left unmatched. The V gene's germline CDR1 is KGHDR and CDR2 SFDVKD.